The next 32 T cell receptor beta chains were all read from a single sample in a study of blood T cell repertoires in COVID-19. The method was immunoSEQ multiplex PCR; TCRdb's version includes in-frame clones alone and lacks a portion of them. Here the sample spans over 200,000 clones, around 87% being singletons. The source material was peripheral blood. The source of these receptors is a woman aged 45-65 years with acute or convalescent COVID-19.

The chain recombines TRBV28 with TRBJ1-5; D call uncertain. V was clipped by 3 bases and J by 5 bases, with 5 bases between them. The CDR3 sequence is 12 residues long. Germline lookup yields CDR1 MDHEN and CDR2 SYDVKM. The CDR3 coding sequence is TGTGCCAGCAGTTTCCCTTATCAGCCCCAGCATTTT. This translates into CASSFPYQPQHF.

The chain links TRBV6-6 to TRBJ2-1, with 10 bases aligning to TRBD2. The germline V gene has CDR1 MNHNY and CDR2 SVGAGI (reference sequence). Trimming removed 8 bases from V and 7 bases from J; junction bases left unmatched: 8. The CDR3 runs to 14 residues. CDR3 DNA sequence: TGTGCCAGCGGTCGACTAGCGGGCGGGAATGAGCAGTTCTTC. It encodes CASGRLAGGNEQFF.

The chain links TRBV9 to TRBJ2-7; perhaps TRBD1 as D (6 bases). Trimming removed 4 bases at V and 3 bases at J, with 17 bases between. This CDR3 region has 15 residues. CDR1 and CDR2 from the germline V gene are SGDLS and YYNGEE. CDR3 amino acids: CASSPGHSTSYEQYF. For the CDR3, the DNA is TGTGCCAGCAGCCCGGGACATTCAACCAGCTACGAGCAGTACTTC. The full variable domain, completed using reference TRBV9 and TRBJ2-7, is DSGVTQTPKHLITATGQRVTLRCSPRSGDLSVYWYQQSLDQGLQFLIQYYNGEERAKGNILERFSAQQFPDLHSELNLSSLELGDSALYFCASSPGHSTSYEQYFGPGTRLTVT.

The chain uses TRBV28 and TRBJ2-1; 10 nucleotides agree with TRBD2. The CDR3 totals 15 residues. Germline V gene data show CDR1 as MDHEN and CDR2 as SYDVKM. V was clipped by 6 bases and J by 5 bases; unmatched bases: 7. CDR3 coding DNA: TGTGCCAGCAGCGCCGGGACTAGCGCCCACAATGAGCAGTTCTTC. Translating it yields CASSAGTSAHNEQFF. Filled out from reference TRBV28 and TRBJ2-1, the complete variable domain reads DVKVTQSSRYLVKRTGEKVFLECVQDMDHENMFWYRQDPGLGLRLIYFSYDVKMKEKGDIPEGYSVSREKKERFSLILESASTNQTSMYLCASSAGTSAHNEQFFGPGTRLTVL.

CDR3 DNA: TGTGCCAGCTCCATAGACAGGATCGATGGCTACACCTTC. Residues: CASSIDRIDGYTF. The V call is TRBV12-3 or TRBV12-4, the J call TRBJ1-2; possibly TRBD1 for D (6 bases). Trimming shortened V by 8 bases and J by 6 bases, and 16 bases separated the two germline ends. The CDR3 spans 13 residues.

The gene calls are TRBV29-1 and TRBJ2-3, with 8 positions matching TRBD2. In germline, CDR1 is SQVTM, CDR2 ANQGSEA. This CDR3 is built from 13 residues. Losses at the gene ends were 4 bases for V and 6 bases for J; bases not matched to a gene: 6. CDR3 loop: CSVVAGGPDTQYF. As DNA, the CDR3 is TGCAGCGTTGTGGCGGGAGGACCCGATACGCAGTATTTT.

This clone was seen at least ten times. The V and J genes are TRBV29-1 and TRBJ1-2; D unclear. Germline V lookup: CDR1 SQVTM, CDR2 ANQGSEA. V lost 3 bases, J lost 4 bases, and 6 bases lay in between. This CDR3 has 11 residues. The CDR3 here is CSVESSYGYTF. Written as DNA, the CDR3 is TGCAGCGTTGAGTCTAGCTATGGCTACACCTTC.

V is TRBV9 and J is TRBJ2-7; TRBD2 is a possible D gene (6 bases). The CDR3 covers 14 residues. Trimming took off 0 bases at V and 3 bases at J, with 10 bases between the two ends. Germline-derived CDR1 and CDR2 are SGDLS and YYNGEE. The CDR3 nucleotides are TGTGCCAGCAGCGTAGGGGGAGGTTACTACGAGCAGTACTTC. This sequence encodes CASSVGGGYYEQYF.

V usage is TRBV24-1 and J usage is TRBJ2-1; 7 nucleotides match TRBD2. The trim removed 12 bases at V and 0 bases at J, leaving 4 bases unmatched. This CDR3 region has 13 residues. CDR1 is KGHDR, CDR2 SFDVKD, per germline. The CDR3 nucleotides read TGTGCCGCTAGCGGAAACTCCTACAATGAGCAGTTCTTC. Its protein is CAASGNSYNEQFF.

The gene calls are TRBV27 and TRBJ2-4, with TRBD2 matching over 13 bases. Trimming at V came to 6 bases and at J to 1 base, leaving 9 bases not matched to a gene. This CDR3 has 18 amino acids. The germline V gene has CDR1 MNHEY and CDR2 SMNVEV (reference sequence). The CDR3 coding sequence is TGTGCCAGCAGCCTACTAGCGGGAGGGCCCTCGGCCAAAAACATTCAGTACTTC. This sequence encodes CASSLLAGGPSAKNIQYF.

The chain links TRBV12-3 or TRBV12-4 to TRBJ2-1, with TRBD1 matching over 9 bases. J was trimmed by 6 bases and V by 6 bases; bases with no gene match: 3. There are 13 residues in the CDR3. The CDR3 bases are TGTGCCAGCAGGACAGGGGGATTCAATGAGCAGTTCTTC. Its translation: CASRTGGFNEQFF.

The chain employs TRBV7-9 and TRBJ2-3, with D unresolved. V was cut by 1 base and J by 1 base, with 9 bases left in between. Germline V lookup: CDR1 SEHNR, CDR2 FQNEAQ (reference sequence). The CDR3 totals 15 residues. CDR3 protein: CASSLVLRGTDTQYF. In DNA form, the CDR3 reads TGTGCCAGCAGCTTAGTCCTACGGGGCACAGATACGCAGTATTTT. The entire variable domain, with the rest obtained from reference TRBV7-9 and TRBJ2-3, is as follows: DTGVSQNPRHKITKRGQNVTFRCDPISEHNRLYWYRQTLGQGPEFLTYFQNEAQLEKSRLLSDRFSAERPKGSFSTLEIQRTEQGDSAMYLCASSLVLRGTDTQYFGPGTRLTVL.

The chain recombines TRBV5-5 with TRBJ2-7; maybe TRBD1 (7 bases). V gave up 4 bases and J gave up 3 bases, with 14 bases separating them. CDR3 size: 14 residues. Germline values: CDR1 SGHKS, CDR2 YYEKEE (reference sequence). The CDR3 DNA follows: TGTGCCAGCAGCGCGGGACAGCTTATCTACGAGCAGTACTTC. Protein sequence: CASSAGQLIYEQYF.

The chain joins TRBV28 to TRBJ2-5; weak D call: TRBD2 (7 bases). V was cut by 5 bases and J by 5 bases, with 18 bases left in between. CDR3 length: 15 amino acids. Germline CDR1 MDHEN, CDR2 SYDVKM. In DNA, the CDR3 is TGTGCCAGCAGTCCCGGAGGGGGGGCGGAGGAGACCCAGTACTTC. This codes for CASSPGGGAEETQYF.

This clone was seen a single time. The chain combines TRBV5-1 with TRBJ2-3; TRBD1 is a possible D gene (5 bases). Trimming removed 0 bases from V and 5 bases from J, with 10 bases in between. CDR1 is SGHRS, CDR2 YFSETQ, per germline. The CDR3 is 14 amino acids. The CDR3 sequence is CASSLASREDTQYF. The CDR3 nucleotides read TGCGCCAGCAGCTTGGCCTCCAGGGAAGATACGCAGTATTTT.

The CDR3 bases are TGTGCCAGCAGCACCCTTCCAGCGGCCTACGAGCAGTACTTC. Amino acid sequence: CASSTLPAAYEQYF. The rearrangement links TRBV5-6 to TRBJ2-7, with a weak D call TRBD2 (5 bases). Deletions cut 4 bases from V and 2 bases from J, with 13 bases between. Germline V gene lookup returns CDR1 SGHDT and CDR2 YYEEEE. CDR3 size: 14 residues.

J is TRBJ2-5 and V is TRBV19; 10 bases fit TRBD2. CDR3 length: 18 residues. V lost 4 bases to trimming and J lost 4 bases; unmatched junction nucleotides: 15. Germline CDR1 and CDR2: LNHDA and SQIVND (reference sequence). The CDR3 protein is CASSRTLAGVGAGETQYF. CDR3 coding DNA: TGTGCCAGTAGTAGGACGCTAGCGGGAGTTGGGGCAGGAGAGACCCAGTACTTC.

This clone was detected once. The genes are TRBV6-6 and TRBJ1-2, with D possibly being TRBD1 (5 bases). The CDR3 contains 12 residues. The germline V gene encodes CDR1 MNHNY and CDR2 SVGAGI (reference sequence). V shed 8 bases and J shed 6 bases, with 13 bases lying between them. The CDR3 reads CASARQQNGYTF. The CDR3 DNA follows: TGTGCCAGCGCCCGACAGCAAAATGGCTACACCTTC.

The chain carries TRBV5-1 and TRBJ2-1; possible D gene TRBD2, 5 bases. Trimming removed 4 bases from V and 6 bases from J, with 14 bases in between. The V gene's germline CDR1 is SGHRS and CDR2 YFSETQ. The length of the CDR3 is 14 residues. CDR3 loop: CASSPHGEINEQFF. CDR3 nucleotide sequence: TGCGCCAGCAGCCCCCATGGGGAGATCAATGAGCAGTTCTTC.

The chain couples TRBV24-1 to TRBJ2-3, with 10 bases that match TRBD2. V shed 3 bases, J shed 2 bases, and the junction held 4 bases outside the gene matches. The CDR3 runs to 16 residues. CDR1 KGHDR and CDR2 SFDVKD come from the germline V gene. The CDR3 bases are TGTGCCACCAGTGATAGGCTAGCGGGGGTCACAGATACGCAGTATTTT. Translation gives CATSDRLAGVTDTQYF.

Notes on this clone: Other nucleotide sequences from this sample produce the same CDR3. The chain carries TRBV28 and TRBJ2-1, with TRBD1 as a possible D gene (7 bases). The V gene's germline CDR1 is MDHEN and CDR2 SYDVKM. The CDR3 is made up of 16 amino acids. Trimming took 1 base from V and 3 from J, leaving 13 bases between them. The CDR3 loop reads CASSLFGQGGYNEQFF. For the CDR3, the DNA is TGTGCCAGCAGTTTATTCGGTCAGGGGGGCTACAATGAGCAGTTCTTC.

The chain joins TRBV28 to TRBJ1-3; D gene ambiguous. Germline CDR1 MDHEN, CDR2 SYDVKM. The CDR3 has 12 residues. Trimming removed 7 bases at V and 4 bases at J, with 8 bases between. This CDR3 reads CASMEEGNTIYF. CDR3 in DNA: TGTGCCAGCATGGAGGAGGGAAACACCATATATTTT.

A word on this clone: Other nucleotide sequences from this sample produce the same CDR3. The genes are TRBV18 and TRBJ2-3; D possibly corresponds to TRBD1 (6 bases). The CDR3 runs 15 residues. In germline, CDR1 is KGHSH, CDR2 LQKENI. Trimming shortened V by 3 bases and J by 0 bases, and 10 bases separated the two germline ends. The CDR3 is CASSPGQVSTDTQYF. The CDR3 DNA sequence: TGTGCCAGCTCACCGGGACAAGTTAGCACAGATACGCAGTATTTT. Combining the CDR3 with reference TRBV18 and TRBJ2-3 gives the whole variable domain NAGVMQNPRHLVRRRGQEARLRCSPMKGHSHVYWYRQLPEEGLKFMVYLQKENIIDESGMPKERFSAEFPKEGPSILRIQQVVRGDSAAYFCASSPGQVSTDTQYFGPGTRLTVL.

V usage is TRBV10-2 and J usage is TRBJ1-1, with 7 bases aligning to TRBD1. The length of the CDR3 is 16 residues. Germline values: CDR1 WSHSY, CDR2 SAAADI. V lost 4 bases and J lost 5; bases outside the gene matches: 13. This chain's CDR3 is CASSGQGSPQGTEAFF. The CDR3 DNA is TGCGCCAGCAGTGGACAGGGCTCTCCCCAAGGGACTGAAGCTTTCTTT.

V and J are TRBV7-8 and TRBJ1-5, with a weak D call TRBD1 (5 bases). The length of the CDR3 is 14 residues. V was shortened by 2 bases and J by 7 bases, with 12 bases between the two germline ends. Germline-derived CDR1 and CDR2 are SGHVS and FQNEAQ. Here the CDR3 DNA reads TGTGCCAGCAGCTTAACGCAGGGAACACAGCCCCAGCATTTT. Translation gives CASSLTQGTQPQHF. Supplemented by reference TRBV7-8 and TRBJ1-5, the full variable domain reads GAGVSQSPRYKVAKRGQDVALRCDPISGHVSLFWYQQALGQGPEFLTYFQNEAQLDKSGLPSDRFFAERPEGSVSTLKIQRTQQEDSAVYLCASSLTQGTQPQHFGDGTRLSIL.

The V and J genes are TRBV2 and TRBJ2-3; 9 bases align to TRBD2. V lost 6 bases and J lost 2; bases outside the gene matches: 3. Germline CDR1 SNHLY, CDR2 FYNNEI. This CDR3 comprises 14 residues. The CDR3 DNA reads TGTGCCAGCAGCCGGACTAGCGACACAGATACGCAGTATTTT. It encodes CASSRTSDTDTQYF.

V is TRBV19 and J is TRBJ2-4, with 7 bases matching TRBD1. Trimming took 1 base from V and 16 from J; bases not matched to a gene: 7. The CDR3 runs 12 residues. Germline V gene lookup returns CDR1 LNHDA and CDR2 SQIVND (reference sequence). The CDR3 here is CASSIVGQTAYF. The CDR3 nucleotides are TGTGCCAGTAGTATAGTGGGACAGACAGCATACTTC.

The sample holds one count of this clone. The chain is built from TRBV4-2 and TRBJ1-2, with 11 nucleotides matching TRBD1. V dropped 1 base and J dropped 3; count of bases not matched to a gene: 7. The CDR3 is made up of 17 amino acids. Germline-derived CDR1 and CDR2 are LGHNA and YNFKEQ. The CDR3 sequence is CASSQGRTGGADYGYTF. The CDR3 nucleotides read TGTGCCAGCAGCCAAGGAAGGACAGGGGGCGCGGACTATGGCTACACCTTC.

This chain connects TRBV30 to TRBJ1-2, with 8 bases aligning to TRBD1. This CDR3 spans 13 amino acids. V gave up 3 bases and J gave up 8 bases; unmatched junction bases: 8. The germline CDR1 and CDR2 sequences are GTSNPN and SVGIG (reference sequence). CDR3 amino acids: CAWREDRDWGYTF. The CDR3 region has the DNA TGTGCCTGGAGAGAGGACAGGGATTGGGGCTACACCTTC. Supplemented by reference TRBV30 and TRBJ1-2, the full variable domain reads SQTIHQWPATLVQPVGSPLSLECTVEGTSNPNLYWYRQAAGRGLQLLFYSVGIGQISSEVPQNLSASRPQDRQFILSSKKLLLSDSGFYLCAWREDRDWGYTFGSGTRLTVV.

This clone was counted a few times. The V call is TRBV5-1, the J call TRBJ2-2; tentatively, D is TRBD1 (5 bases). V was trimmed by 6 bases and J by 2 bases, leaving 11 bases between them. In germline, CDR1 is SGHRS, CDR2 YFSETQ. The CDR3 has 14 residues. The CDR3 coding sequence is TGCGCCAGCACCGCGACAGTTAACACCGGGGAGCTGTTTTTT. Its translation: CASTATVNTGELFF.

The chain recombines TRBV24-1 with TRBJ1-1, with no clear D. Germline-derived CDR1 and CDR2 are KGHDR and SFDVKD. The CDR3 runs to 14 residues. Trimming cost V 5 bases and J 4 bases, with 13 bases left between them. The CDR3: CATSATGSVTEAFF. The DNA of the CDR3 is TGTGCCACCAGTGCTACCGGGAGTGTCACTGAAGCTTTCTTT.

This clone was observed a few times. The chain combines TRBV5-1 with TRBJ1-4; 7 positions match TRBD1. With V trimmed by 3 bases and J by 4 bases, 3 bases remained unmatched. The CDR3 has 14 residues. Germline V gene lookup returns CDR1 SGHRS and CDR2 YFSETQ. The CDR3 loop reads CASSWTGRNEKLFF. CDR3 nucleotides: TGCGCCAGCAGCTGGACAGGCCGTAATGAAAAACTGTTTTTT.